This is a list of T cell receptor beta chains from one sample in a study of vaccination and CD4 T cells after COVID-19. TCRdb re-called the PCR reads through MiXCR, storing one row per CDR3 protein. The table includes some 18,000 distinct CDR3 sequences, roughly 50% detected once. Their specific antigens are unknown. Sequences were obtained from CD4+ T cells from blood, cultured in vitro. The receptors here all came from a human donor who had recovered from COVID-19. CDR3s include the opening cysteine and the closing phenylalanine or tryptophan. The D gene is left open where the match is weak. Clone size is given for some rows only: seen once, a few or many times, or a class if the clone is expanded.

d_call,clone_size,j_call,v_call,cdr3_aa,cdr3_nt
TRBD1,.,TRBJ2-3,TRBV11-3,CASSLGGQRDTQYF,TGTGCCAGCAGCTTAGGGGGACAGAGAGATACGCAGTATTTT
.,.,TRBJ1-1,TRBV7-3,CASSLRRNTEAFF,TGTGCCAGCAGCTTAAGGAGGAACACTGAAGCTTTCTTT
.,few,TRBJ1-2,TRBV19,CASSPLGTNGYTF,TGTGCCAGTTCACCGCTGGGAACGAATGGCTACACCTTC
.,few,TRBJ1-5,TRBV7-9,CASSDGQSYSNQPQHF,TGTGCCAGCAGCGACGGACAGAGCTATAGCAATCAGCCCCAGCATTTT
TRBD1,.,TRBJ2-7,TRBV18,CASSPNKGGEGEQYF,TGTGCCAGCTCACCCAATAAAGGGGGCGAGGGCGAGCAGTACTTC
.,few,TRBJ2-5,TRBV5-1,CASSLSGQETQYF,TGCGCCAGCAGCTTGTCTGGGCAAGAGACCCAGTACTTC
.,large,TRBJ2-3,TRBV7-3,CASSGGLPTDTQYF,TGTGCCAGCAGCGGCGGATTGCCCACAGATACGCAGTATTTT
.,.,TRBJ2-7,TRBV7-2,CASSPRTQGSYEQYF,TGTGCCAGCAGCCCGAGGACACAGGGTAGCTACGAGCAGTACTTC
TRBD1,.,TRBJ1-2,TRBV11-2,CASSLGQGGIYTF,TGTGCCAGCAGCCTGGGACAGGGAGGAATCTACACCTTC
.,few,TRBJ1-2,TRBV6-1,CASSPGFSNYGYTF,TGTGCCAGCAGTCCTGGGTTCTCTAACTATGGCTACACCTTC
.,.,TRBJ1-1,TRBV25-1,CASSGVSDRNTEAFF,TGTGCCAGCAGTGGCGTTTCGGACAGGAACACTGAAGCTTTCTTT
TRBD1,.,TRBJ2-5,TRBV18,CASSPPAGGDETQYF,TGTGCCAGCTCACCCCCGGCAGGGGGCGATGAGACCCAGTACTTC
.,few,TRBJ1-5,TRBV7-8,CASSLEVLQPNQPQHF,TGTGCCAGCAGCTTAGAGGTTTTACAGCCGAATCAGCCCCAGCATTTT
TRBD1,few,TRBJ2-7,TRBV6-1,CASRVPGQPYEQYF,TGTGCCAGCAGGGTACCGGGACAGCCCTACGAGCAGTACTTC
.,.,TRBJ1-5,TRBV7-2,CASSPRYSNQPQHF,TGTGCCAGCAGCCCCCGCTATAGCAATCAGCCCCAGCATTTT
.,.,TRBJ1-3,TRBV7-9,CASSSPARGPGNTIYF,TGTGCCAGCAGCTCTCCGGCCCGGGGACCTGGAAACACCATATATTTT
TRBD2,.,TRBJ2-7,TRBV20-1,CSGTSGTRAYEQYF,TGCAGCGGGACTAGCGGGACCAGGGCCTACGAGCAGTACTTC
.,.,TRBJ1-1,TRBV15,CVTSRIPGRTANTEAFF,TGTGTCACCAGCAGAATACCTGGTAGAACAGCGAACACTGAAGCTTTCTTT
TRBD1,.,TRBJ1-1,TRBV19,CASSMEGARTEAFF,TGTGCCAGTAGTATGGAGGGGGCGCGCACTGAAGCTTTCTTT
.,few,TRBJ1-1,TRBV7-2,CASSARRNTEAFF,TGTGCCAGCAGCGCCAGGAGGAACACTGAAGCTTTCTTT
TRBD1,.,TRBJ1-1,TRBV12-3/TRBV12-4,CASSRGQGNTEAFF,TGTGCCAGCAGCCGAGGACAGGGTAACACTGAAGCTTTCTTT
.,few,TRBJ2-2,TRBV6-1,CASQGTRGTGELFF,TGTGCCAGCCAGGGGACTCGGGGGACCGGGGAGCTGTTTTTT
.,.,TRBJ2-7,TRBV12-3/TRBV12-4,CASSYRSSYEQYF,TGTGCCAGCAGTTACAGGTCCAGCTACGAGCAGTACTTC
.,few,TRBJ2-7,TRBV20-1,CSAERGVANEQYF,TGCAGTGCTGAGAGGGGGGTGGCCAACGAGCAGTACTTC
.,few,TRBJ2-2,TRBV24-1,CATSDSRQGNTGELFF,TGTGCCACCAGTGATAGTCGGCAGGGGAACACCGGGGAGCTGTTTTTT
TRBD2,.,TRBJ2-7,TRBV27,CASSRTSGRAREQYF,TGTGCCAGCAGCAGGACTAGCGGGAGGGCTCGAGAGCAGTACTTC
.,.,TRBJ2-5,TRBV6-2/TRBV6-3,CASSYSTQETQYF,TGTGCCAGCAGTTACTCTACTCAAGAGACCCAGTACTTC